One T cell receptor (beta chain) is described in this entry. The antigen remains undetermined. The record originates from a study of T cell clonotyping in hematopoietic cell transplantation. Points from the study as a whole: At the given depth, recipient repertoires were over 95% de novo clonotypes.

TCRdb keeps only in-frame clones here, not all; method: immunoSEQ multiplex PCR. Of over a thousand clones listed, 78% are singletons. The germline V gene has CDR1 SEHNR and CDR2 FQNEAQ (reference sequence). V trimming: 4 bases; J trimming: 0 bases; junction bases outside the gene matches: 2. The CDR3 consists of 17 residues. This sequence was found in a male patient aged 60-70 years who had an allogeneic stem cell transplant, so the T cells may come from the graft donor. Some clones in this sample may be carry-over from other donors' samples. The gene calls are TRBV7-9 and TRBJ2-3, with 15 bases that match TRBD2. The sample in question was PBMCs, obtained 30 days after allogeneic stem cell transplant. CDR3 DNA sequence: TGTGCCAGCAGCTCGGGACTAGCGGGAGGTAGCACAGATACGCAGTATTTT. Amino acids: CASSSGLAGGSTDTQYF.